Each of the 30 T cell receptor beta chains below was sequenced from the same sample in a study of cytomegalovirus exposure and HLA in healthy donors. 60 Vbeta and 13 Jbeta primers were used in PCR. Method: immunoSEQ multiplex PCR; TCRdb's copy keeps in-frame clones and lacks some. The table includes 65,000 to 100,000 clones, almost 80% detected once. Sequencing used PBMCs. These receptors came from a female donor in good health and CMV-seronegative.

This chain joins TRBV5-1 and TRBJ2-1; D perhaps matches TRBD2 (7 bases). Germline CDR1 and CDR2: SGHRS and YFSETQ. Deletions cut 4 bases from V and 9 bases from J, with 17 bases between. The CDR3 extends over 14 amino acids. The CDR3 coding sequence is TGCGCCAGCAGCGCGGGGGACAATCGAGTTGAGCAGTTCTTC. This encodes CASSAGDNRVEQFF.

The chain links TRBV19 to TRBJ2-1, with 11 nucleotides matching TRBD2. Germline CDR1 is LNHDA and CDR2 is SQIVND (reference sequence). This CDR3 comprises 16 residues. V lost 9 bases to trimming and J lost 5 bases; unmatched junction nucleotides: 12. CDR3 sequence: CASLSFGTSGNNEQFF. DNA for the CDR3: TGTGCCAGCTTATCCTTCGGGACTAGCGGCAACAATGAGCAGTTCTTC.

The CDR3 reads CASSLSGTGDTGELFF. DNA of the CDR3: TGTGCCAGCTCACTCTCCGGGACAGGGGATACCGGGGAGCTGTTTTTT. The V gene is TRBV18, the J gene TRBJ2-2; 10 bases line up with TRBD1. Germline assignment: CDR1 KGHSH and CDR2 LQKENI. This CDR3 is 16 amino acids long. Unmatched junction bases numbered 7, after V lost 4 bases and J lost 5 bases.

This clone appeared a few times. The chain uses TRBV30 and TRBJ2-1, with 9 bases identical to TRBD2. CDR1 is GTSNPN, CDR2 SVGIG, per germline (reference sequence). The CDR3 spans 16 residues. J lost 5 bases, V lost 1 base, and 9 bases had no gene match. Here the CDR3 reads CAWSGFSGGHNNEQFF. CDR3 nucleotides: TGTGCCTGGAGTGGATTTAGCGGGGGCCATAACAATGAGCAGTTCTTC.

In its sample, this clone was seen a few times. The chain recombines TRBV27 with TRBJ2-7; 10 bases match TRBD1. V lost 3 bases and J lost 3; bases outside the gene matches: 8. Germline CDR1 reads MNHEY; CDR2 reads SMNVEV (reference sequence). The CDR3 length is 16 residues. The DNA of the CDR3 is TGTGCCAGCAGTTTGACAGGGGGCAACCCGTTCTACGAGCAGTACTTC. This translates into CASSLTGGNPFYEQYF.

J is TRBJ1-5 and V is TRBV18, with a possible D match to TRBD1 (5 bases). This CDR3 is built from 15 residues. V shed 2 bases and J shed 0 bases, with 8 bases lying between them. Per germline, CDR1 KGHSH and CDR2 LQKENI. The CDR3 is CASSPIGGSNQPQHF. The CDR3 region has the DNA TGTGCCAGCTCACCAATCGGGGGTAGCAATCAGCCCCAGCATTTT.

The rearrangement joins TRBV28 to TRBJ2-7, with unresolved D. V gave up 8 bases and J gave up 0 bases, with 14 bases separating them. This CDR3 comprises 14 residues. Germline V CDR1 and CDR2: MDHEN, SYDVKM. The CDR3 coding sequence is TGTGCCAGCGGTGAGCTGCTCCCCTCCTACGAGCAGTACTTC. This gives the protein CASGELLPSYEQYF.

This chain joins TRBV4-3 and TRBJ1-4; D may be TRBD1 (6 bases). The CDR3 sequence is 16 residues long. V was trimmed by 2 bases and J by 0 bases, leaving 10 bases between them. From germline, CDR1 is LGHNA and CDR2 YSLEER. The CDR3 here is CASSQLRGSTNEKLFF. CDR3 DNA sequence: TGCGCCAGCAGCCAACTCAGGGGATCAACTAATGAAAAACTGTTTTTT.

To note about this clone: Relative to the germline gene, one junction end is altered; a read error may explain this. The chain is built from TRBV6-1 and TRBJ2-1; 14 bases map to TRBD2. Germline V CDR1 and CDR2: MNHNS, SASEGT. The CDR3 runs to 13 residues. The DNA for the CDR3 is TGTGCCAGCAGTACGACTAGCGGGAGGGCCGGGGTCTTC. Amino acids: CASSTTSGRAGVF.

This chain connects TRBV4-1 to TRBJ2-1, with 7 bases that match TRBD2. Unmatched junction bases numbered 6, after V lost 1 base and J lost 6 bases. The CDR3 is 15 amino acids. Per the germline V gene, CDR1 is MGHRA and CDR2 is YSYEKL. CDR3 residues: CASSQAATSFNEQFF. For the CDR3, the DNA is TGCGCCAGCAGCCAAGCGGCGACTAGCTTCAATGAGCAGTTCTTC.

The chain recombines TRBV5-1 with TRBJ2-1; D possibly corresponds to TRBD2 (6 bases). This CDR3 is 18 amino acids long. V was pared by 1 base and J by 0 bases, with 17 bases between. The germline gives CDR1 SGHRS, CDR2 YFSETQ. The CDR3 here is CASSLPYPLGGSYNEQFF. The CDR3, as DNA: TGCGCCAGCAGCTTGCCGTACCCATTGGGGGGCTCCTACAATGAGCAGTTCTTC.

The chain has TRBV29-1 and TRBJ2-7; 10 bases line up with TRBD1. CDR1 and CDR2 (germline): SQVTM, ANQGSEA. J gave up 12 bases and V 5 bases, and 13 bases lay outside the gene matches. The CDR3 contains 13 residues. The CDR3 protein is CSVSLGDRGTSYF. CDR3 in DNA: TGCAGCGTTTCACTAGGGGACAGGGGAACCTCGTACTTC.

The chain is built from TRBV21-1 and TRBJ2-7; the tabulated D call, TRBD1, remains unverified against the DNA. TRBV21-1 is classified as a pseudogene. The CDR3 runs 15 residues. CDR3 protein: CASSATSGTEYEQYF. The CDR3 DNA reads as TGTGCCAGCAGCGCAACTTCCGGGACAGAATACGAGCAGTACTTC.

This clone was observed a few times. The chain has TRBV6-1 and TRBJ2-2, with 12 bases lining up with TRBD2. This CDR3 comprises 15 residues. V lost 5 bases and J lost 6; bases outside the gene matches: 4. Germline lookup yields CDR1 MNHNS and CDR2 SASEGT. In DNA, the CDR3 is TGTGCCAGCAGTCGACTAGCGGGAGATGCCGGGGAGCTGTTTTTT. This gives the protein CASSRLAGDAGELFF.

The rearrangement uses TRBV5-6 and TRBJ2-2; unclear D gene. Between the trimmed V and J ends, which lost 0 bases and 2 bases, there was a span of 5 bases. The CDR3 runs to 14 residues. Germline V CDR1 and CDR2: SGHDT, YYEEEE. CDR3 in amino acids: CASSLGHNTGELFF. In DNA form, the CDR3 reads TGTGCCAGCAGCTTGGGACATAACACCGGGGAGCTGTTTTTT.

The chain recombines TRBV29-1 with TRBJ1-1; TRBD1 agrees at 10 bases. Germline assignment: CDR1 SQVTM and CDR2 ANQGSEA. The CDR3 contains 12 residues. V was pared by 7 bases and J by 9 bases, with 8 bases of the junction left unmatched. CDR3 in DNA: TGCAGCGCAGGACAGGGGGAGCTACAAGCTTTCTTT. Its protein product is CSAGQGELQAFF.

CDR3 residues: CASSLLAGDYNEQFF. For the CDR3, the DNA is TGTGCCAGCAGCTTACTAGCGGGGGACTACAATGAGCAGTTCTTC. The rearrangement uses TRBV7-8 and TRBJ2-1; TRBD2 agrees at 10 bases. The V and J ends lost 2 bases and 3 bases, in that order; junction bases with no gene match: 1. Germline V gene lookup returns CDR1 SGHVS and CDR2 FQNEAQ. The CDR3 runs to 15 residues.

This clone came up once. The chain uses TRBV9 and TRBJ1-3; unclear D gene. V was trimmed by 3 bases and J by 0 bases, leaving 10 bases between them. CDR1 is SGDLS, CDR2 YYNGEE, per germline. The CDR3 runs 15 residues. This CDR3 reads CASSGGLYSGNTIYF. The CDR3 DNA is TGTGCCAGCAGCGGCGGACTGTACTCTGGAAACACCATATATTTT.

V is TRBV7-9 and J is TRBJ1-2; TRBD1 matches at 8 bases. CDR1 is SEHNR and CDR2 is FQNEAQ in the germline V gene (reference sequence). The ends lost 2 bases at V and 5 bases at J; junction bases unmatched: 4. This CDR3 spans 14 amino acids. Here the CDR3 reads CASSLQGAEYGYTF. DNA for the CDR3: TGTGCCAGCAGCTTACAGGGGGCGGAATATGGCTACACCTTC.

The V gene is TRBV7-2, the J gene TRBJ1-2; TRBD1 aligns across 10 bases. The CDR3 is made up of 16 amino acids. With V trimmed by 2 bases and J by 5 bases, 8 bases remained unmatched. Germline V gives CDR1 SGHTA, CDR2 FQGNSA. CDR3: CASSLTGTGALYGYTF. In DNA, the CDR3 is TGTGCCAGCAGCTTAACCGGGACAGGGGCATTATATGGCTACACCTTC. Looking up the rest from reference TRBV7-2 and TRBJ1-2 gives the full variable domain: GAGVSQSPSNKVTEKGKDVELRCDPISGHTALYWYRQSLGQGLEFLIYFQGNSAPDKSGLPSDRFSAERTGGSVSTLTIQRTQQEDSAVYLCASSLTGTGALYGYTFGSGTRLTVV.

The chain couples TRBV29-1 to TRBJ2-7; weak D call: TRBD1 (6 bases). The CDR3 consists of 12 residues. From germline, CDR1 is SQVTM and CDR2 ANQGSEA. Trimming removed 8 bases at V and 2 bases at J, with 13 bases between. The CDR3 protein is CSTGSSPYEQYF. Written as DNA, the CDR3 is TGCAGCACAGGGAGCAGTCCCTACGAGCAGTACTTC.

V usage is TRBV27 and J usage is TRBJ2-1, with 14 bases identical to TRBD2. Germline lookup yields CDR1 MNHEY and CDR2 SMNVEV (reference sequence). This CDR3 region has 13 residues. The ends lost 8 bases at V and 7 bases at J; junction bases unmatched: 1. CDR3 sequence: CASRLAGGNEQFF. CDR3 bases: TGTGCCAGCCGACTAGCGGGGGGGAATGAGCAGTTCTTC.

The CDR3 is CASSGRTGQSATNEKLFF. The CDR3 DNA reads as TGTGCCAGCAGTGGACGGACAGGGCAAAGCGCAACTAATGAAAAACTGTTTTTT. The genes are TRBV27 and TRBJ1-4, with TRBD1 identical over 8 bases. Germline V gives CDR1 MNHEY, CDR2 SMNVEV (reference sequence). V trimming: 5 bases; J trimming: 0 bases; junction bases outside the gene matches: 11. The CDR3 sequence is 18 residues long.

This chain links TRBV7-8 with TRBJ2-1, with 11 bases lining up with TRBD2. Germline trimming cut 5 bases from V and 10 bases from J; bases unmatched to any gene: 10. Germline CDR1 SGHVS, CDR2 FQNEAQ. The CDR3 has 15 residues. CDR3 coding DNA: TGTGCCAGCAGCCTAATAGCGGGGGGGCTTGGGGAGCAGTTCTTC. Translated: CASSLIAGGLGEQFF.

The chain uses TRBV30 and TRBJ2-3, with a possible D match to TRBD2 (6 bases). This CDR3 spans 15 amino acids. Per germline, CDR1 GTSNPN and CDR2 SVGIG (reference sequence). Trimming removed 0 bases at V and 0 bases at J, with 10 bases between. CDR3 sequence reads: CAWSVFRGSTDTQYF. The CDR3 DNA follows: TGTGCCTGGAGTGTCTTCCGGGGGAGCACAGATACGCAGTATTTT.

The chain is built from TRBV18 and TRBJ2-3, with TRBD1 matching 10 bases. With V trimmed by 3 bases and J by 1 base, 1 base remained unmatched. The CDR3 contains 15 residues. Looked up from germline, CDR1 is KGHSH and CDR2 is LQKENI. CDR3 sequence reads: CASSPGTGGTDTQYF. In DNA, the CDR3 is TGTGCCAGCTCACCCGGGACAGGGGGCACAGATACGCAGTATTTT. The complete variable domain, with remaining parts taken from reference TRBV18 and TRBJ2-3, reads NAGVMQNPRHLVRRRGQEARLRCSPMKGHSHVYWYRQLPEEGLKFMVYLQKENIIDESGMPKERFSAEFPKEGPSILRIQQVVRGDSAAYFCASSPGTGGTDTQYFGPGTRLTVL.

There are a few counts of this clone. The chain joins TRBV27 to TRBJ2-7, with 8 bases that match TRBD2. The ends lost 1 base at V and 2 bases at J; junction bases unmatched: 1. The germline V gene has CDR1 MNHEY and CDR2 SMNVEV (reference sequence). This CDR3 region has 14 residues. The CDR3 DNA reads as TGTGCCAGCAGTTTATTCGGGGGGGCCTACGAGCAGTACTTC. This codes for CASSLFGGAYEQYF.

V usage is TRBV28 and J usage is TRBJ1-1, with TRBD1 identical over 8 bases. The CDR3 runs 15 residues. Germline V gene lookup returns CDR1 MDHEN and CDR2 SYDVKM. The trim removed 7 bases at V and 5 bases at J, leaving 12 bases unmatched. CDR3: CASTLDRGGVTEAFF. CDR3 in DNA: TGTGCCAGCACCCTTGACAGGGGAGGGGTAACTGAAGCTTTCTTT.

The chain is built from TRBV7-6 and TRBJ2-3; D might be TRBD1 (5 bases). Looked up from germline, CDR1 is SGHVS and CDR2 is FNYEAQ. The length of the CDR3 is 14 residues. With 5 bases removed from V and 4 bases from J, the gap between germline ends came to 13 bases. CDR3: CASSARQTSDTQYF. The DNA of the CDR3 is TGTGCCAGCAGCGCCCGACAGACATCAGATACGCAGTATTTT.

The V call is TRBV2, the J call TRBJ1-5; 9 bases match TRBD1. The CDR3 extends over 16 amino acids. The V gene end was trimmed by 3 bases and the J gene end by 4 bases; junction bases not matched to a gene: 7. Germline CDR1 SNHLY, CDR2 FYNNEI. CDR3 protein: CASSEAGTGWNQPQHF. The CDR3 nucleotides read TGTGCCAGCAGTGAGGCCGGGACAGGGTGGAATCAGCCCCAGCATTTT. The whole variable domain, filled in from reference TRBV2 and TRBJ1-5, reads EPEVTQTPSHQVTQMGQEVILRCVPISNHLYFYWYRQILGQKVEFLVSFYNNEISEKSEIFDDQFSVERPDGSNFTLKIRSTKLEDSAMYFCASSEAGTGWNQPQHFGDGTRLSIL.